Here is one T cell receptor beta chain with its context. Antigen specificity is unknown. A junction end diverges from the germline sequence, so it may reflect a read error. This sample's RNA came from whole unsorted tissue. The data originate from a study of tumor and adjacent non-tumor tissue in lung cancer. Study in general: Histology: about 13 adenocarcinoma, a couple of squamous cell carcinoma, 1 small cell lung cancer.

Whole-study findings and limits: Normal lung showed higher cumulative top 100 clone frequency than tumor. Compared with tumor, normal lung showed significantly lower TCR diversity.

Three rounds of nested PCR, following a modified ARM-PCR protocol, produced the TCRbeta library. Using its own MiXCR run on the multiplex PCR reads, TCRdb lists one record per CDR3 protein. The sample includes 75,000 to 95,000 distinct CDR3 sequences, roughly two thirds of them seen just once. Sequencing input: lung tumor tissue. The clonotype comes from a woman aged 40 to 50 with non-small cell lung cancer.

CDR3 sequence reads: CANSQRGHGYTF. The CDR3 DNA reads TGCGCCAACAGCCAACGAGGTCATGGCTACACTTTC. The chain couples TRBV4-1 to TRBJ1-2; the D is unclear. CDR1 MGHRA and CDR2 YSYEKL come from the germline V gene. The CDR3 totals 12 residues.